This T cell receptor beta chain stems from a study of cytomegalovirus exposure and HLA in healthy donors. Notes on the study in general: Likely technical artifact: a cluster of highly shared sequence variants. In a later analysis, HLA-C alleles had the fewest associated TCRs, DRB1 alleles the most.

Worth noting for this clone: Antigen: not known.

The CDR3 covers 13 residues. The V gene's germline CDR1 is MNHEY and CDR2 SMNVEV (reference sequence). V was cut by 5 bases and J by 0 bases, with 8 bases left in between. In the PCR, 60 Vbeta and 13 Jbeta primers were used. Using immunoSEQ multiplex PCR, the repertoire was profiled, and TCRdb retains in-frame clones only, with some absent. In the table there are about 150,000 clones, roughly 87% of which are singletons. The sequence derives from a man under 40 in good health and CMV-seropositive. Sequenced sample: PBMCs. The gene calls are TRBV27 and TRBJ2-7; TRBD2 might be the D (5 bases). This chain's CDR3 is CASSLRDSYEQYF. CDR3 nucleotides: TGTGCCAGCAGTCTACGGGACTCCTACGAGCAGTACTTC.